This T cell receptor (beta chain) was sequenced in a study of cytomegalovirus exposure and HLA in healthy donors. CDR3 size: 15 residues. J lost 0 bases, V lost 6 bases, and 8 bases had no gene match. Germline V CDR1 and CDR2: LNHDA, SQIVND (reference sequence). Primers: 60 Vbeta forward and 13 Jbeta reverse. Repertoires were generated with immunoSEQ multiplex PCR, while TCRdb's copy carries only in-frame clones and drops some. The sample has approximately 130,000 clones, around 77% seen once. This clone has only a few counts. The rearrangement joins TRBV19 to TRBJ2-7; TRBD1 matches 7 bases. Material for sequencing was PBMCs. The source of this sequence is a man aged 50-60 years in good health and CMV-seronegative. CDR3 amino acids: CASRALQGDSYEQYF. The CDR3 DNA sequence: TGTGCCAGTAGAGCCCTGCAGGGGGACTCCTACGAGCAGTACTTC.